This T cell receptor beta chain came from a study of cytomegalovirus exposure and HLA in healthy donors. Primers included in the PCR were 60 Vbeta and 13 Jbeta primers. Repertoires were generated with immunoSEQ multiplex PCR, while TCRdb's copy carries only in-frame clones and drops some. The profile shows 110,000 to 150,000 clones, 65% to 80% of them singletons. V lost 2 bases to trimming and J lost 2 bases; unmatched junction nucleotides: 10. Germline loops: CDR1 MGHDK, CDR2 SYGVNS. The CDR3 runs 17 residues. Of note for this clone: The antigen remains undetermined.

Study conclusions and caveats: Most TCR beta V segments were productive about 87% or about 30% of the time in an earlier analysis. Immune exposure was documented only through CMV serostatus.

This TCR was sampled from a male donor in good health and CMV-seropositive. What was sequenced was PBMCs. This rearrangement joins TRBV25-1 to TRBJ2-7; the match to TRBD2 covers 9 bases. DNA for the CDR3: TGTGCCAGCAGTGAAACTTTGACCGGGACTAGCCCCTACGAGCAGTACTTC. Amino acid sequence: CASSETLTGTSPYEQYF.